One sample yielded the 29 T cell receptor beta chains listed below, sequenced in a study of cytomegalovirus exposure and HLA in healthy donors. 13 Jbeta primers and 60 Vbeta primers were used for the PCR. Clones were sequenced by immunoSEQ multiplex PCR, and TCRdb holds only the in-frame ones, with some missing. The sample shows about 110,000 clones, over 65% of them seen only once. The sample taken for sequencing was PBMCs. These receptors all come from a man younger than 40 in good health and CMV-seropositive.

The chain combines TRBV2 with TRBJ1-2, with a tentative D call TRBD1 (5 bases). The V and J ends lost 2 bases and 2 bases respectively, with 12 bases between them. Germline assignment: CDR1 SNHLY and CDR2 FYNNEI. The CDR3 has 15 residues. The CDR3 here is CASSERAGPNYGYTF. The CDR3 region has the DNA TGTGCCAGCAGTGAACGGGCAGGGCCCAACTATGGCTACACCTTC.

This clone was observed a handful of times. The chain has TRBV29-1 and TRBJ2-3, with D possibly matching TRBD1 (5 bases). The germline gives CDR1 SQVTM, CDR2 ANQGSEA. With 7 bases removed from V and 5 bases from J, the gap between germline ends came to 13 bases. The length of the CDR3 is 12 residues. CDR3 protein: CSAQGVGDTQYF. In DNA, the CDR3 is TGCAGCGCTCAGGGTGTGGGAGATACGCAGTATTTT.

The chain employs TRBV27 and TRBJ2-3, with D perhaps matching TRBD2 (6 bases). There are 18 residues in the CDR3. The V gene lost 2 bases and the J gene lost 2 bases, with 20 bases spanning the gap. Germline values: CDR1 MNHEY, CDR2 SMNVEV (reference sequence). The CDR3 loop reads CASSLNPRGGGDTDTQYF. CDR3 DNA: TGTGCCAGCAGTTTAAATCCCCGGGGAGGCGGGGACACAGATACGCAGTATTTT.

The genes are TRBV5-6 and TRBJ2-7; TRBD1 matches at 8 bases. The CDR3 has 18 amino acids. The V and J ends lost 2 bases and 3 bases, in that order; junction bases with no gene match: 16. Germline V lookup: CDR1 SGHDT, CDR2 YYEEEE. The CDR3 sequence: CASSFGSLEQGVIYEQYF. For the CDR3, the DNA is TGTGCCAGCAGCTTCGGAAGTTTGGAACAGGGGGTTATCTACGAGCAGTACTTC.

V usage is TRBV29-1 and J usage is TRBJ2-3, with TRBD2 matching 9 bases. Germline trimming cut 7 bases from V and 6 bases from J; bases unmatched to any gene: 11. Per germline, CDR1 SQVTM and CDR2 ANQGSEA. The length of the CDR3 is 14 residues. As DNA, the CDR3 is TGCAGCGCTGGGTTAGCGGGGGCCGCGGATACGCAGTATTTT. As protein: CSAGLAGAADTQYF.

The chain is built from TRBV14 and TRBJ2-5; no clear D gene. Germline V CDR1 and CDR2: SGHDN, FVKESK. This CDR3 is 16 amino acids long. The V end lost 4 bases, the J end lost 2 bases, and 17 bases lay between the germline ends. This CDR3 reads CASSPSGGATQETQYF. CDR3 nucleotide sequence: TGTGCCAGCAGCCCATCCGGCGGAGCAACGCAAGAGACCCAGTACTTC. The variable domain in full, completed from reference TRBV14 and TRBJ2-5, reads EAGVTQFPSHSVIEKGQTVTLRCDPISGHDNLYWYRRVMGKEIKFLLHFVKESKQDESGMPNNRFLAERTGGTYSTLKVQPAELEDSGVYFCASSPSGGATQETQYFGPGTRLLVL.

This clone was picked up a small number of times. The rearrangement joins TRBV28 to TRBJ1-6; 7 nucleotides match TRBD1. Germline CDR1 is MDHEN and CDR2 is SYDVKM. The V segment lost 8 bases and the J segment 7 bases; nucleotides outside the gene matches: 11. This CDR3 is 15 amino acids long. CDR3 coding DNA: TGTGCCAGCTATTCGAAGGGCAGGGGGAATTCACCCCTCCACTTT. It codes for CASYSKGRGNSPLHF.

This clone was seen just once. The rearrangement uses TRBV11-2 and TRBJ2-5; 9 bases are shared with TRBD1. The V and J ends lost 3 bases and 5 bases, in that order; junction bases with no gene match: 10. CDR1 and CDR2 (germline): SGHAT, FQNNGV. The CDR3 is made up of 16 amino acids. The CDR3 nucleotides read TGTGCCAGCAGCTTCCGGGACAGGGTGCGTGCGGAGACCCAGTACTTC. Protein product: CASSFRDRVRAETQYF.

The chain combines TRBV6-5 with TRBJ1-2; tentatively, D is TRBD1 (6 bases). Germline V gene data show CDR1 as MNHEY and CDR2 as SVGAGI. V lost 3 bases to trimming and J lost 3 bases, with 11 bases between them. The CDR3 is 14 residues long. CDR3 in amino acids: CASSYGGADYGYTF. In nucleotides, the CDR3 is TGTGCCAGCAGTTATGGGGGCGCCGACTATGGCTACACCTTC.

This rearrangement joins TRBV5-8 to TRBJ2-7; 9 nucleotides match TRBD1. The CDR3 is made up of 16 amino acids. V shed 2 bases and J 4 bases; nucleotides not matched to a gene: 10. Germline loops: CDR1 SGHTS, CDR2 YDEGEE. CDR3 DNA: TGTGCCAGCAGCTTAGCCGAACAGGGGGCGTTTTACGAGCAGTACTTC. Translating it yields CASSLAEQGAFYEQYF.

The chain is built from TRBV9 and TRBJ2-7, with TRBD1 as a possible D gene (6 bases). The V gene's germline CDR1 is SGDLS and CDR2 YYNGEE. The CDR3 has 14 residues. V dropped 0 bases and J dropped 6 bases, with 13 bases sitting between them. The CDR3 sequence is CASSVEGESPEQYF. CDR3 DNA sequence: TGTGCCAGCAGCGTAGAGGGGGAGTCTCCCGAGCAGTACTTC.

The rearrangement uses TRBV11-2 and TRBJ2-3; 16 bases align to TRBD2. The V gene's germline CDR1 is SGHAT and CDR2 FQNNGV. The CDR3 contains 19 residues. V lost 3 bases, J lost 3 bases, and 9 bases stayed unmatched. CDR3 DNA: TGTGCCAGCAGCTTCCCGGGACTAGCGGGGGGGCATGGTACAGATACGCAGTATTTT. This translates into CASSFPGLAGGHGTDTQYF.

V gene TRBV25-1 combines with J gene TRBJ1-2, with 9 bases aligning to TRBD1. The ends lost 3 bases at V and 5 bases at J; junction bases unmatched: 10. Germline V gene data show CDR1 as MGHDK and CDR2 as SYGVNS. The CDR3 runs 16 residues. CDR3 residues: CASSERWSGQGYGYTF. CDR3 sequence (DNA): TGTGCCAGCAGTGAGAGGTGGTCGGGACAGGGATATGGCTACACCTTC.

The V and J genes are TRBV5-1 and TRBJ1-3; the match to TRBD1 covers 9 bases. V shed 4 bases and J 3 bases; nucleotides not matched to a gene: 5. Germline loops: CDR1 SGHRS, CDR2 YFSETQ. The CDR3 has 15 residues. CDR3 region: CASSPGQGIGNTIYF. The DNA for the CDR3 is TGCGCCAGCAGCCCCGGACAGGGGATTGGAAACACCATATATTTT.

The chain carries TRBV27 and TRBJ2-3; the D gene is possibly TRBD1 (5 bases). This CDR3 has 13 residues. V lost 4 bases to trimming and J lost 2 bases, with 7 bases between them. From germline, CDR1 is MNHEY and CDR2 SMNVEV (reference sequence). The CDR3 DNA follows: TGTGCCAGCAGTTGGGGCTACACAGATACGCAGTATTTT. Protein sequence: CASSWGYTDTQYF.

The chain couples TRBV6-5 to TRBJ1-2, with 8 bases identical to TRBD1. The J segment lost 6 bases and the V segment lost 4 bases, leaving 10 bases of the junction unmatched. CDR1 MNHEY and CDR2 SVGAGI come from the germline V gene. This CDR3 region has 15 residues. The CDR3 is CASSSRTGSFNGYTF. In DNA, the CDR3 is TGTGCCAGCAGTTCTCGGACAGGGTCCTTCAATGGCTACACCTTC.

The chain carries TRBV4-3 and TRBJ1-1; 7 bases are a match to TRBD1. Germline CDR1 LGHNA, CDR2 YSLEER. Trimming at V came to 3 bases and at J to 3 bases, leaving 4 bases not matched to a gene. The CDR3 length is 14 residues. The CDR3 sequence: CASSHPGGDTEAFF. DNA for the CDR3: TGCGCCAGCAGCCATCCAGGGGGAGACACTGAAGCTTTCTTT.

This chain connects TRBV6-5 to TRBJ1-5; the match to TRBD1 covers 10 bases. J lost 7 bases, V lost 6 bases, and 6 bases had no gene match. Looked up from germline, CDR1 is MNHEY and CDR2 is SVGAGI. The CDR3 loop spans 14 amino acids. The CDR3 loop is CASRPGQGQQPQHF. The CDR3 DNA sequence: TGTGCCAGCAGGCCGGGACAGGGGCAGCAGCCCCAGCATTTT.

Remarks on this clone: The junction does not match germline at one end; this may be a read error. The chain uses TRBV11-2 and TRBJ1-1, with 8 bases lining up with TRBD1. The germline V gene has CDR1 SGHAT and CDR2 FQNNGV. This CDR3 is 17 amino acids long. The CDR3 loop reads CACSPRQGRLPNTEAFF. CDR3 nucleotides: TGTGCCTGCAGCCCCAGACAGGGGCGCCTTCCGAACACTGAAGCTTTCTTT.

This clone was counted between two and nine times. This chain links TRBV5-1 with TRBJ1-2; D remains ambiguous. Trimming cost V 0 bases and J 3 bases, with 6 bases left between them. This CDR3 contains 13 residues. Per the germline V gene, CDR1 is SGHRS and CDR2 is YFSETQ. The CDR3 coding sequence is TGCGCCAGCAGCTTGGGACGGGACTATGGCTACACCTTC. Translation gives CASSLGRDYGYTF.

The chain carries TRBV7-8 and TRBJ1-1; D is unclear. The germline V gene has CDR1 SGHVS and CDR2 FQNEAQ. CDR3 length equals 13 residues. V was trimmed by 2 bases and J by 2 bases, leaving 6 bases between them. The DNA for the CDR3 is TGTGCCAGCAGCTTAATCCCAAACACTGAAGCTTTCTTT. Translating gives CASSLIPNTEAFF.

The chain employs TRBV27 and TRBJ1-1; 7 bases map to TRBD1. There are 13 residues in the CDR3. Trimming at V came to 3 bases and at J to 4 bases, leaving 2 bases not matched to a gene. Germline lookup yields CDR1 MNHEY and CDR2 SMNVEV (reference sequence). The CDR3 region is CASSLRGRTEAFF. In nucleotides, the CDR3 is TGTGCCAGCAGTTTGAGGGGGCGCACTGAAGCTTTCTTT.

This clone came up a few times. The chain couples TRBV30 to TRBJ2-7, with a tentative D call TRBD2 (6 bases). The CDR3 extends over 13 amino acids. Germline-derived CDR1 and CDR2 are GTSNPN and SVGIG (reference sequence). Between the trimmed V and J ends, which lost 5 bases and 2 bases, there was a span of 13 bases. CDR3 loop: CAWALGGPYEQYF. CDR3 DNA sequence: TGTGCCTGGGCCCTGGGGGGTCCCTACGAGCAGTACTTC.

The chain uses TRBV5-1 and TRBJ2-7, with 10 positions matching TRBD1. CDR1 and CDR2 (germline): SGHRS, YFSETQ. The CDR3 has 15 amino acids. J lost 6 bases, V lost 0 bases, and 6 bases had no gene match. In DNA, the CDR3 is TGCGCCAGCAGCTTGGCCGGGACAGGGGTTGGCGAGCAGTACTTC. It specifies CASSLAGTGVGEQYF.

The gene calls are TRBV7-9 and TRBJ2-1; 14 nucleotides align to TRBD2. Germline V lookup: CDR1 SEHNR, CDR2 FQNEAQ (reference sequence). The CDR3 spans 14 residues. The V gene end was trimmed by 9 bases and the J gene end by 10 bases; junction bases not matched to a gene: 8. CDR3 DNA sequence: TGTGCCAGTAGCCGGACTAGCGGGGGGCGGGAGCAGTTCTTC. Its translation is CASSRTSGGREQFF.

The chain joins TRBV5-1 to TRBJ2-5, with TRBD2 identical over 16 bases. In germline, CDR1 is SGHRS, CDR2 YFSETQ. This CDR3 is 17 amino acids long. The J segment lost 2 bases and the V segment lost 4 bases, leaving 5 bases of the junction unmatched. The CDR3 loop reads CASSPGLAGGKQETQYF. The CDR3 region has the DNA TGCGCCAGCAGCCCGGGACTAGCGGGGGGGAAACAAGAGACCCAGTACTTC.

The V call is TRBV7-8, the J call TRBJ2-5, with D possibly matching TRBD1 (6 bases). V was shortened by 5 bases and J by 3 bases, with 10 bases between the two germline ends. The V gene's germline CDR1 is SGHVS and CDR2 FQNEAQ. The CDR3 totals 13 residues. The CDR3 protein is CASSRWTEETQYF. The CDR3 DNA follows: TGTGCCAGCAGCCGCTGGACAGAAGAGACCCAGTACTTC.

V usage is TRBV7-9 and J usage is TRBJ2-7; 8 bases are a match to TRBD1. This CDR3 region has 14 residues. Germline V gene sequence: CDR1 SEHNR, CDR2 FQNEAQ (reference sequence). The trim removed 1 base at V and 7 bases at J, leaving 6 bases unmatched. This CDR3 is CASSLVQGAEEQYF. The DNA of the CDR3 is TGTGCCAGCAGCTTAGTTCAGGGGGCAGAAGAGCAGTACTTC.

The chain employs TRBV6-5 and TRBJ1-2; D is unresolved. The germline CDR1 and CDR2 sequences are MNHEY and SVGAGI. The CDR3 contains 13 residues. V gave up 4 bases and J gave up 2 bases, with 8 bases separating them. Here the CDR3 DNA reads TGTGCCAGCAGTTCCAACAGAAACTATGGCTACACCTTC. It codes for CASSSNRNYGYTF.